This paragraph reports one TCR beta chain. The table came from immunoSEQ multiplex PCR; TCRdb's copy has only in-frame clones and leaves some out. The profile covers about 96,000 clones, with about four fifths appearing a single time and roughly 17% taken by the ten largest. V trimming: 1 base; J trimming: 11 bases; junction bases outside the gene matches: 7. The CDR3 is 13 residues long. Germline V gene sequence: CDR1 SGHRS, CDR2 YFSETQ. The data are from a study of blood T cell repertoires in COVID-19. Study details: Material from acute and convalescent COVID-19 was sourced from the United States, Italy and Spain.

The sequence was obtained from a woman in her fifties or sixties with acute or convalescent COVID-19. This chain connects TRBV5-1 to TRBJ1-1; 8 positions agree with TRBD1. The sequencing input was peripheral blood. DNA of the CDR3: TGCGCCAGCAGCTTGAGGGGGGGACAGGTCGCTTTCTTT. Protein product: CASSLRGGQVAFF.